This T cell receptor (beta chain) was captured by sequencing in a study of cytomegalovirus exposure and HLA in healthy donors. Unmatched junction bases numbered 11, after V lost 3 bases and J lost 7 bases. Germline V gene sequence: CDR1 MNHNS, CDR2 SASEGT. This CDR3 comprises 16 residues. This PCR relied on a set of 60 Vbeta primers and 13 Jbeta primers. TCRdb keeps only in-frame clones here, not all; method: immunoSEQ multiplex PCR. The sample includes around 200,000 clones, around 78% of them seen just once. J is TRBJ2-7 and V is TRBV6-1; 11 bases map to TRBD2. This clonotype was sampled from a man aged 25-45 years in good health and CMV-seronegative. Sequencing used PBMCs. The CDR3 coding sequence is TGTGCCAGCAGTGACCCCCGACTAGCGGGAAATGCGGAGCAGTACTTC. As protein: CASSDPRLAGNAEQYF.